The next 3 T cell receptor beta chains were all read from a single sample in a study of OX40 agonist ivuxolimab in advanced cancers. Measured with immunoSEQ multiplex PCR; TCRdb has only the in-frame clones, and not every one. Among about 41,000 clones listed, 85% were seen once. This specimen consisted of CD4+ or CD8+ T cells sorted from blood, obtained in a trial of the OX40 agonist ivuxolimab. The receptors come from an adult with an advanced solid tumor such as melanoma, head and neck, liver or kidney cancer.

The rearrangement links TRBV6-4 to TRBJ1-5; D gene uncertain. The CDR3 contains 15 residues. Germline V gene sequence: CDR1 MRHNA, CDR2 SNTAGT. V lost 3 bases and J lost 1, with 10 bases in between. The CDR3 region is CASSEGADSNQPQHF. CDR3 DNA: TGTGCCAGCAGTGAAGGCGCTGACAGCAATCAGCCCCAGCATTTT.

The chain employs TRBV2 and TRBJ2-3; D perhaps matches TRBD1 (6 bases). This CDR3 has 12 amino acids. Trimming shortened V by 8 bases and J by 3 bases, and 9 bases separated the two germline ends. CDR1 SNHLY and CDR2 FYNNEI come from the germline V gene. CDR3 in amino acids: CASHRATDTQYF. The CDR3 DNA reads TGTGCCAGCCACAGGGCTACAGATACGCAGTATTTT. Complete variable domain (other parts from reference TRBV2 and TRBJ2-3): EPEVTQTPSHQVTQMGQEVILRCVPISNHLYFYWYRQILGQKVEFLVSFYNNEISEKSEIFDDQFSVERPDGSNFTLKIRSTKLEDSAMYFCASHRATDTQYFGPGTRLTVL.

This clone was detected only once. This sequence joins TRBV6-5 and TRBJ1-1, with 7 bases aligning to TRBD1. CDR1 is MNHEY and CDR2 is SVGAGI in the germline V gene. The CDR3 sequence is 13 residues long. Losses at the gene ends were 7 bases for V and 3 bases for J; bases not matched to a gene: 5. The CDR3 DNA sequence: TGTGCCAGCACCAGGGACAGTCACACTGAAGCTTTCTTT. It translates to CASTRDSHTEAFF.